These T cell receptor beta chains were read from a single sample in a study of blood T cell repertoires in COVID-19. The protocol was immunoSEQ multiplex PCR, while the TCRdb copy is restricted to in-frame clones and leaves out a portion. Of about 360,000 clones listed, around 90% are singletons. Material: peripheral blood. The source of these receptors is a human donor in a cohort sampled during active COVID-19. Each CDR3 is given with its conserved first and last residue. A D gene is named only where the DNA matches it firmly. Size values are once, few and many counts, or a class for expanded clones, and some rows have none.

d_gene: -
abundance: -
j_gene: TRBJ2-6
v_gene: TRBV6-5
CDR3aa: CASTGSGANVLTF
CDR3nt: TGTGCCAGCACGGGCTCTGGGGCCAACGTCCTGACTTTC

d_gene: -
abundance: -
j_gene: TRBJ1-6
v_gene: TRBV4-1
CDR3aa: CASSQEYPTQGGDSSYNSPLHF
CDR3nt: TGCGCCAGCAGCCAAGAGTACCCCACGCAGGGAGGGGATAGCTCCTATAATTCACCCCTCCACTTT

d_gene: -
abundance: once
j_gene: TRBJ2-1
v_gene: TRBV29-1
CDR3aa: CSVARDKGGEQFF
CDR3nt: TGCAGCGTTGCACGCGACAAAGGTGGTGAGCAGTTCTTC

d_gene: -
abundance: -
j_gene: TRBJ2-1
v_gene: TRBV6-1
CDR3aa: CASSEVDEQFF
CDR3nt: TGTGCCAGCAGTGAAGTCGATGAGCAGTTCTTC

d_gene: -
abundance: -
j_gene: TRBJ1-2
v_gene: TRBV28
CDR3aa: CASSLGIALSRGSGYTF
CDR3nt: TGTGCCAGCAGTTTGGGGATCGCCTTGTCCAGGGGCTCTGGCTACACCTTC

d_gene: -
abundance: -
j_gene: TRBJ1-2
v_gene: TRBV27
CDR3aa: CASREGRRGYTF
CDR3nt: TGTGCCAGCAGGGAGGGGCGCCGGGGCTACACCTTC

d_gene: -
abundance: -
j_gene: TRBJ2-1
v_gene: TRBV6-2/TRBV6-3
CDR3aa: CASSYSVEQGPKFF
CDR3nt: TGTGCCAGCAGTTACTCAGTTGAGCAGGGTCCAAAGTTCTTC

d_gene: -
abundance: once
j_gene: TRBJ2-7
v_gene: TRBV4-2
CDR3aa: CASSQDLAGNYEQYF
CDR3nt: TGTGCCAGCAGCCAAGATCTTGCGGGGAACTACGAGCAGTACTTC

d_gene: TRBD1
abundance: -
j_gene: TRBJ1-6
v_gene: TRBV10-3
CDR3aa: CAIGQGGNSPLHF
CDR3nt: TGTGCCATCGGACAGGGAGGAAATTCACCCCTCCACTTT

d_gene: -
abundance: -
j_gene: TRBJ2-1
v_gene: TRBV4-1
CDR3aa: CASSQHPAGSGEVNEQFF
CDR3nt: TGCGCCAGCAGCCAACACCCCGCTGGGTCGGGAGAGGTCAATGAGCAGTTCTTC

d_gene: TRBD1
abundance: -
j_gene: TRBJ2-7
v_gene: TRBV27
CDR3aa: CASSLQGARYEQYF
CDR3nt: TGTGCCAGCAGTTTACAGGGGGCGAGGTACGAGCAGTACTTC

d_gene: -
abundance: once
j_gene: TRBJ2-3
v_gene: TRBV4-1
CDR3aa: CASSQTTGRGDTQYF
CDR3nt: TGCGCCAGCAGCCAAACCACCGGGAGAGGTGATACGCAGTATTTT

d_gene: -
abundance: -
j_gene: TRBJ2-7
v_gene: TRBV5-8
CDR3aa: CASSLAGGLVEYF
CDR3nt: TGTGCCAGCAGCTTGGCCGGCGGGTTGGTCGAGTACTTC

d_gene: -
abundance: -
j_gene: TRBJ2-1
v_gene: TRBV20-1
CDR3aa: CSAATDNEQFF
CDR3nt: TGCAGTGCTGCGACTGACAATGAGCAGTTCTTC

d_gene: TRBD1
abundance: once
j_gene: TRBJ1-4
v_gene: TRBV6-5
CDR3aa: CASSRGQGRGEKLFF
CDR3nt: TGTGCCAGCAGTCGCGGACAGGGCAGGGGTGAAAAACTGTTTTTT

d_gene: -
abundance: few
j_gene: TRBJ1-6
v_gene: TRBV5-1
CDR3aa: CASSPRQSSYNSPLHF
CDR3nt: TGCGCCAGCAGCCCACGACAGAGCTCCTATAATTCACCCCTCCACTTT

d_gene: -
abundance: -
j_gene: TRBJ1-2
v_gene: TRBV10-3
CDR3aa: CAPAALQGNYGYTF
CDR3nt: TGTGCCCCCGCCGCCCTACAGGGTAACTATGGCTACACCTTC

d_gene: TRBD1
abundance: -
j_gene: TRBJ1-2
v_gene: TRBV5-1
CDR3aa: CASSGGQGTGGYTF
CDR3nt: TGCGCCAGCAGCGGGGGACAGGGTACGGGTGGCTACACCTTC

d_gene: TRBD2
abundance: -
j_gene: TRBJ2-3
v_gene: TRBV28
CDR3aa: CASSRPSGRGTDTQYF
CDR3nt: TGTGCCAGCAGTCGCCCTAGCGGGAGGGGGACAGATACGCAGTATTTT

d_gene: TRBD2
abundance: -
j_gene: TRBJ2-7
v_gene: TRBV29-1
CDR3aa: CSVASTSGSSYEQYF
CDR3nt: TGCAGCGTTGCCTCGACTAGCGGGAGCTCCTACGAGCAGTACTTC

d_gene: TRBD1
abundance: once
j_gene: TRBJ2-5
v_gene: TRBV28
CDR3aa: CASRRPQGAVETQYF
CDR3nt: TGTGCCAGCAGGAGACCACAGGGGGCCGTGGAGACCCAGTACTTC

d_gene: -
abundance: -
j_gene: TRBJ1-1
v_gene: TRBV29-1
CDR3aa: CSVEGLVNTEAFF
CDR3nt: TGCAGCGTTGAAGGGCTAGTGAACACTGAAGCTTTCTTT

d_gene: -
abundance: -
j_gene: TRBJ1-2
v_gene: TRBV30
CDR3aa: CAWSVRGAPTGYTF
CDR3nt: TGTGCCTGGAGTGTACGGGGGGCCCCCACTGGCTACACCTTC

d_gene: -
abundance: -
j_gene: TRBJ2-3
v_gene: TRBV13
CDR3aa: CASSLVLSGTDTQYF
CDR3nt: TGTGCCAGCAGCTTAGTCCTGAGCGGCACAGATACGCAGTATTTT

d_gene: -
abundance: once
j_gene: TRBJ1-5
v_gene: TRBV2
CDR3aa: CASSGQRNYSNQPQHF
CDR3nt: TGTGCCAGCAGTGGTCAACGGAACTATAGCAATCAGCCCCAGCATTTT

d_gene: TRBD1
abundance: -
j_gene: TRBJ1-6
v_gene: TRBV7-8
CDR3aa: CASSLGGGKGSYSPLHF
CDR3nt: TGTGCCAGCAGCTTAGGAGGGGGCAAAGGGAGTTATTCACCCCTCCACTTT

d_gene: TRBD2
abundance: -
j_gene: TRBJ2-1
v_gene: TRBV9
CDR3aa: CASSVGRPLGEQFF
CDR3nt: TGTGCCAGCAGCGTCGGGAGGCCGCTTGGTGAGCAGTTCTTC

d_gene: -
abundance: -
j_gene: TRBJ1-5
v_gene: TRBV5-1
CDR3aa: CASSLNSGGNQPQHF
CDR3nt: TGCGCCAGCAGCTTGAACAGTGGTGGCAATCAGCCCCAGCATTTT

d_gene: TRBD1
abundance: -
j_gene: TRBJ1-3
v_gene: TRBV19
CDR3aa: CASNEPTRDRGGNTIYF
CDR3nt: TGTGCCAGTAATGAACCAACACGGGACAGGGGAGGAAACACCATATATTTT

d_gene: TRBD2
abundance: -
j_gene: TRBJ2-1
v_gene: TRBV4-1
CDR3aa: CASSPFLAGGYDEQFF
CDR3nt: TGCGCCAGCAGCCCATTTCTAGCGGGGGGTTATGATGAGCAGTTCTTC

d_gene: TRBD2
abundance: -
j_gene: TRBJ2-1
v_gene: TRBV28
CDR3aa: CASSYSGRTKNEQFF
CDR3nt: TGTGCCAGCAGTTATAGCGGGAGGACGAAAAATGAGCAGTTCTTC

d_gene: TRBD1
abundance: -
j_gene: TRBJ2-7
v_gene: TRBV7-8
CDR3aa: CASSFRDRAASYEQYF
CDR3nt: TGTGCCAGCAGCTTCCGGGACAGGGCTGCCTCCTACGAGCAGTACTTC

d_gene: -
abundance: -
j_gene: TRBJ1-4
v_gene: TRBV6-6
CDR3aa: CASSWGPFWEKLFF
CDR3nt: TGTGCCAGCAGTTGGGGGCCCTTTTGGGAAAAACTGTTTTTT

d_gene: -
abundance: -
j_gene: TRBJ1-1
v_gene: TRBV27
CDR3aa: CASSPDRYTEAFF
CDR3nt: TGTGCCAGCAGTCCCGACAGGTACACTGAAGCTTTCTTT

d_gene: TRBD1
abundance: few
j_gene: TRBJ1-1
v_gene: TRBV5-1
CDR3aa: CASNLQGANTEAFF
CDR3nt: TGCGCCAGCAACCTACAGGGGGCGAACACTGAAGCTTTCTTT

d_gene: TRBD1
abundance: -
j_gene: TRBJ2-3
v_gene: TRBV19
CDR3aa: CASRGTGDTQYF
CDR3nt: TGTGCCAGTAGGGGGACAGGCGATACGCAGTATTTT

d_gene: TRBD2
abundance: few
j_gene: TRBJ2-5
v_gene: TRBV20-1
CDR3aa: CSSSSGSGGETQYF
CDR3nt: TGCAGTTCTAGTAGCGGGAGTGGAGGAGAGACCCAGTACTTC

d_gene: -
abundance: -
j_gene: TRBJ2-3
v_gene: TRBV25-1
CDR3aa: CASSSVADTSTDTQYF
CDR3nt: TGTGCCAGCAGCTCTGTAGCGGATACTAGCACAGATACGCAGTATTTT

d_gene: TRBD2
abundance: once
j_gene: TRBJ2-3
v_gene: TRBV7-9
CDR3aa: CASSLELAGGPTDTQYF
CDR3nt: TGTGCCAGCAGCTTAGAATTGGCGGGGGGGCCCACAGATACGCAGTATTTT

d_gene: -
abundance: -
j_gene: TRBJ2-2
v_gene: TRBV14
CDR3aa: CASSPMDTGELFF
CDR3nt: TGTGCCAGCAGTCCTATGGACACCGGGGAGCTGTTTTTT

d_gene: -
abundance: once
j_gene: TRBJ1-1
v_gene: TRBV5-1
CDR3aa: CASSRGSGTEAFF
CDR3nt: TGCGCCAGCAGCCGGGGGAGTGGCACTGAAGCTTTCTTT

d_gene: -
abundance: -
j_gene: TRBJ2-3
v_gene: TRBV11-3
CDR3aa: CASSLGAADTQYF
CDR3nt: TGTGCCAGCAGCTTAGGAGCGGCAGATACGCAGTATTTT

d_gene: -
abundance: few
j_gene: TRBJ1-1
v_gene: TRBV24-1
CDR3aa: CATSLAGGTEAFF
CDR3nt: TGTGCCACCAGTTTGGCGGGAGGCACTGAAGCTTTCTTT